This T cell receptor (beta chain) is drawn from a study of naive and memory T cell subsets. The SP2 primer and nested alpha and beta constant region primers amplified ligated cDNA in four rounds. Each CDR3 protein gets one entry after TCRdb re-called the 5' RACE reads with MiXCR. The sample has tens of thousands of distinct CDR3 sequences, about 8.3% seen once. Trimming shortened V by 6 bases and J by 0 bases, and 11 bases separated the two germline ends. CDR3 length: 15 amino acids. The germline CDR1 and CDR2 sequences are SNHLY and FYNNEI. The library had UMIs added by 3' ligation of an oligonucleotide to TCR cDNA. RNA was extracted from approximately 2.6 ml of whole blood of healthy adults. Reverse transcription used DNase-treated unsorted total RNA, aiming for 1 to 1000 ng.

This TCR was sampled from a female donor in good health. The rearrangement joins TRBV2 to TRBJ1-4, with no clear D. CDR3 bases: TGTGCCAGCAGAAAATCACCGGCAACTAATGAAAAACTGTTTTTT. It translates to CASRKSPATNEKLFF. Full variable domain (rest looked up from reference TRBV2 and TRBJ1-4): EPEVTQTPSHQVTQMGQEVILRCVPISNHLYFYWYRQILGQKVEFLVSFYNNEISEKSEIFDDQFSVERPDGSNFTLKIRSTKLEDSAMYFCASRKSPATNEKLFFGSGTQLSVL.